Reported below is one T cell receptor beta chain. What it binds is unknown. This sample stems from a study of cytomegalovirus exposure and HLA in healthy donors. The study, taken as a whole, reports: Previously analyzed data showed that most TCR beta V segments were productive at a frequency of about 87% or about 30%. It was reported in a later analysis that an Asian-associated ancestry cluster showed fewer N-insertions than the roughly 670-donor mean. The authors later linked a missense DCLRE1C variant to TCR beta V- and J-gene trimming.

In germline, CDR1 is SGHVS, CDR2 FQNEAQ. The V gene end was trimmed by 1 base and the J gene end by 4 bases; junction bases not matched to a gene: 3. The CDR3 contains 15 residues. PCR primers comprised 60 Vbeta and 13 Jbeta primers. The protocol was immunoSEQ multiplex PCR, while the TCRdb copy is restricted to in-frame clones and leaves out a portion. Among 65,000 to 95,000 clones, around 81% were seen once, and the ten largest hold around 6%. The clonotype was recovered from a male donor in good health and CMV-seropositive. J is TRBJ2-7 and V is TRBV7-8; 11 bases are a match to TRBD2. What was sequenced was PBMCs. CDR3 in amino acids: CASSLVSGGVYEQYF. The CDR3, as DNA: TGTGCCAGCAGCTTAGTTAGCGGGGGGGTGTACGAGCAGTACTTC.